This T cell receptor (beta chain) was sequenced during a study of beta chain features in type 1 diabetes. Whole-study context: Patients and healthy donors were similar in age, gender and cell yields. Study-wide findings and caveats: More deletions and fewer insertions at VDJ junctions were found in patients with type 1 diabetes.

As every portion of the isolated RNA was reverse transcribed, the sequencing read expressed TCRB transcripts. Only in-frame clones appear in the TCRdb table, and some are missing; sequencing was by immunoSEQ multiplex PCR. This table has a few hundred thousand clones, roughly 12% appearing once. On this clone: Its antigen is as yet unknown.

The CDR3 is 12 residues long. Trimming took 4 bases from V and 6 from J, leaving 10 bases between them. Germline CDR1 reads MGHDK; CDR2 reads SYGVNS. This sequence was found in a young man in good health. The rearrangement uses TRBV25-1 and TRBJ2-7, with D possibly being TRBD2 (5 bases). The sample comprised naive CD4+ T cells from blood. Here the CDR3 DNA reads TGTGCCAGCAGTGGAACTAGGACCGAGCAGTACTTC. Translation gives CASSGTRTEQYF.